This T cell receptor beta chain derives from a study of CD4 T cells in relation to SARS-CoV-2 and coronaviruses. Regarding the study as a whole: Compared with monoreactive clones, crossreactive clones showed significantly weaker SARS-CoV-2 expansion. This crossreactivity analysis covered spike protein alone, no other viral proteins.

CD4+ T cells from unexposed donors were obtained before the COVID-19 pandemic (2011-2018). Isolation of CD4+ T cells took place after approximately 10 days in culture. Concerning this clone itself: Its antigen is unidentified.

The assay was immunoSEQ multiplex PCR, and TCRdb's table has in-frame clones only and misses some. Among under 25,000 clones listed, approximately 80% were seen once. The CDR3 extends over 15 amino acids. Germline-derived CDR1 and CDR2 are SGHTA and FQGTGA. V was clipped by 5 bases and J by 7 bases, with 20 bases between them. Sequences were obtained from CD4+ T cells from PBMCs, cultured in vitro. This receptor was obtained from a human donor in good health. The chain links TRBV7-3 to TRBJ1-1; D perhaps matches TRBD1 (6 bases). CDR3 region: CASSPQPGGSGEAFF. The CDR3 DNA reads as TGTGCCAGCAGCCCTCAACCCGGGGGCTCGGGTGAAGCTTTCTTT. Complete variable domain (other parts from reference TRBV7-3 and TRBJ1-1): GAGVSQTPSNKVTEKGKYVELRCDPISGHTALYWYRQSLGQGPEFLIYFQGTGAADDSGLPNDRFFAVRPEGSVSTLKIQRTERGDSAVYLCASSPQPGGSGEAFFGQGTRLTVV.